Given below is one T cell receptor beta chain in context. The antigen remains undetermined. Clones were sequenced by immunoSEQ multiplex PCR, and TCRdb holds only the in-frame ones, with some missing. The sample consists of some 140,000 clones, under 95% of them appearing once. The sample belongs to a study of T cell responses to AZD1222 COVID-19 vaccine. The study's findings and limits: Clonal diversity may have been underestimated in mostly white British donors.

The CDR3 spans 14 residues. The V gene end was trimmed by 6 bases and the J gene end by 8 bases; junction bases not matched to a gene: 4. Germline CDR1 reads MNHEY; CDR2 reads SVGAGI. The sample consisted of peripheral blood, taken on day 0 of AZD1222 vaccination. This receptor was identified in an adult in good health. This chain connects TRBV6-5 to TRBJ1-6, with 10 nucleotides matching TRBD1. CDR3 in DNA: TGTGCCAGCAGACCGACAGGGGGCGATTCACCCCTCCACTTT. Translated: CASRPTGGDSPLHF.